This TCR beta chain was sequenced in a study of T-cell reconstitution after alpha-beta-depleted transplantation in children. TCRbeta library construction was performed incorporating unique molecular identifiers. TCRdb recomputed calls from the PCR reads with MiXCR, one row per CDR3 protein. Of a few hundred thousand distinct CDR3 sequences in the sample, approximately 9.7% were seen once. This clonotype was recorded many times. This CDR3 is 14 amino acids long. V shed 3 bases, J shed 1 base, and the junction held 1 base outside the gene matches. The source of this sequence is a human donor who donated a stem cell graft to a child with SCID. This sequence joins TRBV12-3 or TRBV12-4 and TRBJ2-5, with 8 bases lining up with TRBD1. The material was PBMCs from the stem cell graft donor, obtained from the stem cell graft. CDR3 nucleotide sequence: TGTGCCAGCAGTTTCGGGACAGGCCAAGAGACCCAGTACTTC. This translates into CASSFGTGQETQYF.